Presented here are 8 T cell receptor beta chains from one specimen sequenced in a study of T cell changes during pregnancy in multiple sclerosis. Profiled with immunoSEQ multiplex PCR; TCRdb holds only in-frame clones, not every one. This table has roughly 32,000 clones, around 91% appearing once. The sample consisted of CD8+ T cells from peripheral blood mononuclear cells, taken in the second trimester of pregnancy. These receptors were collected from a female donor in good health, enrolled as a control in a pregnancy study.

The chain combines TRBV27 with TRBJ2-7; TRBD1 aligns across 7 bases. V shed 6 bases, J shed 7 bases, and the junction held 15 bases outside the gene matches. CDR3 length: 15 residues. Germline loops: CDR1 MNHEY, CDR2 SMNVEV (reference sequence). The CDR3 loop is CASSLGTAIGPEQYF. The CDR3 DNA reads TGTGCCAGCAGCCTCGGGACAGCGATCGGTCCGGAGCAGTACTTC.

The chain employs TRBV6-1 and TRBJ2-7, with a tentative D call TRBD1 (6 bases). Trimming removed 2 bases at V and 3 bases at J, with 17 bases between. This CDR3 is 16 amino acids long. CDR1 is MNHNS and CDR2 is SASEGT in the germline V gene. CDR3 sequence: CASSENDRSIIYEQYF. The CDR3 DNA reads TGTGCCAGCAGTGAAAATGACAGGTCAATCATCTACGAGCAGTACTTC.

V gene TRBV25-1 combines with J gene TRBJ2-1; 8 positions match TRBD1. Germline CDR1 is MGHDK and CDR2 is SYGVNS. The V segment lost 6 bases and the J segment 9 bases; nucleotides outside the gene matches: 7. The CDR3 totals 13 residues. CDR3 DNA: TGTGCCAGCAGCGCCGACAGGGGAGGTGAGCAGTTCTTC. This gives the protein CASSADRGGEQFF. Variable domain in full (rest from reference TRBV25-1 and TRBJ2-1): EADIYQTPRYLVIGTGKKITLECSQTMGHDKMYWYQQDPGMELHLIHYSYGVNSTEKGDLSSESTVSRIRTEHFPLTLESARPSHTSQYLCASSADRGGEQFFGPGTRLTVL.

The chain joins TRBV27 to TRBJ1-2; 7 bases match TRBD1. V shed 7 bases, J shed 5 bases, and the junction held 4 bases outside the gene matches. Germline assignment: CDR1 MNHEY and CDR2 SMNVEV (reference sequence). The length of the CDR3 is 12 residues. CDR3 nucleotide sequence: TGTGCCAGCAAACAGGGGATATATGGCTACACCTTC. Amino acids: CASKQGIYGYTF.

The V gene is TRBV7-9, the J gene TRBJ1-2; 7 positions agree with TRBD1. V trimming: 1 base; J trimming: 1 base; junction bases outside the gene matches: 6. The CDR3 is made up of 16 amino acids. The V gene's germline CDR1 is SEHNR and CDR2 FQNEAQ (reference sequence). The CDR3 sequence is CASSLGPGGLNYGYTF. CDR3 DNA sequence: TGTGCCAGCAGCTTAGGGCCAGGGGGGCTTAACTATGGCTACACCTTC.

The J gene is TRBJ1-6, the V gene TRBV4-1; D call uncertain. CDR1 MGHRA and CDR2 YSYEKL come from the germline V gene. Between the trimmed V and J ends, which lost 0 bases and 0 bases, there was a span of 6 bases. CDR3 length: 16 residues. The CDR3 coding sequence is TGCGCCAGCAGCCAAGAAAGGAGCTCCTATAATTCACCCCTCCACTTT. This gives the protein CASSQERSSYNSPLHF.

V gene TRBV30 combines with J gene TRBJ1-2; D unclear. This CDR3 comprises 13 residues. CDR1 is GTSNPN, CDR2 SVGIG, per germline (reference sequence). The germline V and J ends were trimmed by 5 bases and 4 bases, with 14 bases remaining between them. CDR3 amino acids: CAWAGGLFYGYTF. The CDR3 DNA sequence: TGTGCCTGGGCCGGCGGTTTATTCTATGGCTACACCTTC.

CDR3 residues: CAWSAGLSYEQYF. The CDR3 nucleotides are TGTGCCTGGAGTGCGGGGTTGTCCTACGAGCAGTACTTC. J is TRBJ2-5 and V is TRBV30, with D perhaps matching TRBD2 (5 bases). The end of the DNA aligns better with TRBJ2-7, so the J call may be wrong. The CDR3 extends over 13 amino acids. Germline loops: CDR1 GTSNPN, CDR2 SVGIG (reference sequence).